The 32 T cell receptor beta chains given below trace back to one sample, sequenced in a study of blood T cell repertoires in COVID-19. Sequenced by immunoSEQ multiplex PCR; TCRdb stores in-frame clones only, minus some. The sample lists about 62,000 clones, approximately 80% seen once, with over 6% in the top ten. Material for sequencing was peripheral blood. These receptors were collected from a woman aged 45-59 years with active or convalescent COVID-19.

This clone was recorded only once. The chain joins TRBV9 to TRBJ2-1; D perhaps matches TRBD2 (6 bases). CDR3 length: 17 residues. Germline V gene sequence: CDR1 SGDLS, CDR2 YYNGEE. V was shortened by 4 bases and J by 12 bases, with 29 bases between the two germline ends. CDR3 loop: CASSPTSSSALFLGQFF. The CDR3 DNA follows: TGTGCCAGCAGCCCGACATCCTCTAGCGCCTTGTTCTTGGGGCAGTTCTTC.

The chain combines TRBV18 with TRBJ2-1; TRBD1 agrees at 9 bases. The CDR3 is 19 residues long. CDR1 KGHSH and CDR2 LQKENI come from the germline V gene. V dropped 3 bases and J dropped 5; count of bases not matched to a gene: 17. The CDR3 region is CASSPGAATGQGYDNEQFF. The CDR3, as DNA: TGTGCCAGCTCACCTGGTGCTGCCACGGGACAGGGTTATGACAATGAGCAGTTCTTC.

The CDR3 region is CSVEEALLLSGAFF. Written as DNA, the CDR3 is TGCAGCGTCGAGGAGGCGTTATTACTGTCTGGGGCTTTCTTT. The gene calls are TRBV29-1 and TRBJ1-1, with unresolved D. CDR1 and CDR2 (germline): SQVTM, ANQGSEA. Trimming pared 6 bases from V and 11 bases from J, leaving 25 bases between. The CDR3 is made up of 14 amino acids.

As for this clone: Other DNA sequences in the same sample also yield this CDR3. For the CDR3, the DNA is TGTGCCAGCAGCTTAGTCTCTAGCGGGTACGAGCAGTACTTC. This codes for CASSLVSSGYEQYF. This chain connects TRBV7-2 to TRBJ2-7; 8 bases fit TRBD2. This CDR3 has 14 amino acids. The V gene's germline CDR1 is SGHTA and CDR2 FQGNSA. V lost 1 base, J lost 4 bases, and 3 bases stayed unmatched.

V gene TRBV5-1 combines with J gene TRBJ2-2; 11 nucleotides agree with TRBD2. This CDR3 region has 16 residues. Germline V gives CDR1 SGHRS, CDR2 YFSETQ. Trimming at V came to 4 bases and at J to 4 bases, leaving 6 bases not matched to a gene. CDR3 sequence (DNA): TGCGCCAGCAGCCAGGTAGCGGGAGGGAGCACCGGGGAGCTGTTTTTT. Translated: CASSQVAGGSTGELFF. Based on the CDR3 plus reference TRBV5-1 and TRBJ2-2, the full variable domain is KAGVTQTPRYLIKTRGQQVTLSCSPISGHRSVSWYQQTPGQGLQFLFEYFSETQRNKGNFPGRFSGRQFSNSRSEMNVSTLELGDSALYLCASSQVAGGSTGELFFGEGSRLTVL.

This clone was observed a single time. V usage is TRBV19 and J usage is TRBJ2-3, with 11 bases identical to TRBD2. The trim removed 4 bases at V and 2 bases at J, leaving 2 bases unmatched. The CDR3 covers 15 residues. Germline CDR1 and CDR2: LNHDA and SQIVND (reference sequence). CDR3: CASSRLAGNTDTQYF. CDR3 bases: TGTGCCAGTAGTAGACTAGCGGGGAACACAGATACGCAGTATTTT. The whole variable domain, remainder taken from reference TRBV19 and TRBJ2-3, is DGGITQSPKYLFRKEGQNVTLSCEQNLNHDAMYWYRQDPGQGLRLIYYSQIVNDFQKGDIAEGYSVSREKKESFPLTVTSAQKNPTAFYLCASSRLAGNTDTQYFGPGTRLTVL.

This clone was recorded once. CDR3 loop: CSASWREGSERGYTF. The CDR3 bases are TGCAGTGCTAGTTGGCGGGAAGGATCCGAAAGGGGCTACACCTTC. This sequence joins TRBV20-1 and TRBJ1-2; no clear D gene. Germline V gene sequence: CDR1 DFQATT, CDR2 SNEGSKA (reference sequence). The CDR3 loop spans 15 amino acids. Trimming left V 3 bases short and J 8 bases short, with 22 bases between.

The V gene is TRBV9, the J gene TRBJ2-3, with TRBD1 identical over 11 bases. This CDR3 has 16 amino acids. The trim removed 4 bases at V and 0 bases at J, leaving 4 bases unmatched. Germline CDR1 reads SGDLS; CDR2 reads YYNGEE. The CDR3 loop is CASSFGQGASTDTQYF. The CDR3 DNA is TGTGCCAGCAGCTTCGGACAGGGGGCGAGCACAGATACGCAGTATTTT. The entire variable domain, with the rest obtained from reference TRBV9 and TRBJ2-3, is as follows: DSGVTQTPKHLITATGQRVTLRCSPRSGDLSVYWYQQSLDQGLQFLIQYYNGEERAKGNILERFSAQQFPDLHSELNLSSLELGDSALYFCASSFGQGASTDTQYFGPGTRLTVL.

The chain employs TRBV15 and TRBJ2-5; possible D gene TRBD2, 5 bases. Trimming removed 0 bases from V and 4 bases from J, with 12 bases in between. Germline V lookup: CDR1 LNHNV, CDR2 YYDKDF (reference sequence). The CDR3 is made up of 15 amino acids. Here the CDR3 reads CATSRDPREGETQYF. The CDR3 DNA reads TGTGCCACCAGCAGAGATCCCCGGGAAGGAGAGACCCAGTACTTC.

The rearrangement links TRBV6-5 to TRBJ2-3, with 9 bases matching TRBD2. The CDR3 extends over 15 amino acids. Trimming removed 1 base from V and 4 bases from J; junction bases left unmatched: 3. Per germline, CDR1 MNHEY and CDR2 SVGAGI. DNA of the CDR3: TGTGCCAGCAGTTACTACGGCGGGAGGGCAGATACGCAGTATTTT. Its protein is CASSYYGGRADTQYF.

This chain links TRBV30 with TRBJ1-1, with TRBD1 identical over 9 bases. CDR1 and CDR2 (germline): GTSNPN, SVGIG (reference sequence). V was pared by 2 bases and J by 1 base, with 5 bases of the junction left unmatched. There are 15 residues in the CDR3. The CDR3: CAWSSAGQGNTEAFF. In DNA, the CDR3 is TGTGCCTGGAGTTCCGCGGGACAGGGGAACACTGAAGCTTTCTTT.

This clone has only a few counts. The J gene is TRBJ1-1, the V gene TRBV19, with D perhaps TRBD1 (5 bases). This CDR3 spans 14 amino acids. Germline CDR1 LNHDA, CDR2 SQIVND (reference sequence). V was pared by 6 bases and J by 2 bases, with 13 bases between. The chain's CDR3 is CASSDSAGNTEAFF. The CDR3 DNA sequence: TGTGCCAGTAGCGACAGTGCAGGTAACACTGAAGCTTTCTTT.

This rearrangement joins TRBV11-2 to TRBJ1-1; the D is unclear. Germline assignment: CDR1 SGHAT and CDR2 FQNNGV. V gave up 3 bases and J gave up 6 bases, with 8 bases separating them. The CDR3 sequence is 12 residues long. This CDR3 is CASSFLRAEAFF. The CDR3 DNA reads TGTGCCAGCAGCTTTCTCCGGGCTGAAGCTTTCTTT.

The chain couples TRBV24-1 to TRBJ1-5, with D possibly TRBD1 on 5 matching bases. CDR3 length: 13 residues. Germline V gives CDR1 KGHDR, CDR2 SFDVKD. V shed 1 base and J shed 7 bases, with 7 bases lying between them. CDR3 nucleotide sequence: TGTGCCACCAGTGATTTTCAGGGCCAGCCCCAGCATTTT. It translates to CATSDFQGQPQHF.

The chain carries TRBV6-5 and TRBJ1-1; 7 nucleotides align to TRBD1. Germline assignment: CDR1 MNHEY and CDR2 SVGAGI. The length of the CDR3 is 16 residues. V was clipped by 2 bases and J by 0 bases; unmatched bases: 6. CDR3 sequence (DNA): TGTGCCAGCAGTTACGAAGGGGGCCTTATGAACACTGAAGCTTTCTTT. This translates into CASSYEGGLMNTEAFF.

The CDR3: CATSPHSGVSNEQFF. CDR3 in DNA: TGTGCCACCAGTCCACACTCGGGGGTTTCCAATGAGCAGTTCTTC. This chain uses TRBV24-1 with TRBJ2-1, with D possibly being TRBD2 (6 bases). The V gene lost 6 bases and the J gene lost 6 bases, with 17 bases spanning the gap. Germline CDR1 is KGHDR and CDR2 is SFDVKD. The CDR3 spans 15 residues.

This chain connects TRBV5-8 to TRBJ2-7, with D possibly matching TRBD1 (6 bases). Germline V gene sequence: CDR1 SGHTS, CDR2 YDEGEE. Trimming pared 2 bases from V and 4 bases from J, leaving 16 bases between. There are 15 residues in the CDR3. The CDR3 loop is CASSFSQGILYEQYF. The CDR3, as DNA: TGTGCCAGCAGCTTTTCCCAGGGGATTTTGTACGAGCAGTACTTC.

The gene calls are TRBV5-1 and TRBJ2-6; 8 nucleotides agree with TRBD1. The CDR3 runs 15 residues. V gave up 7 bases and J gave up 3 bases; unmatched junction bases: 6. The germline CDR1 and CDR2 sequences are SGHRS and YFSETQ. CDR3 region: CASGQGSGGANVLTF. DNA for the CDR3: TGCGCCAGCGGACAGGGTTCAGGTGGGGCCAACGTCCTGACTTTC. Full variable domain (rest looked up from reference TRBV5-1 and TRBJ2-6): KAGVTQTPRYLIKTRGQQVTLSCSPISGHRSVSWYQQTPGQGLQFLFEYFSETQRNKGNFPGRFSGRQFSNSRSEMNVSTLELGDSALYLCASGQGSGGANVLTFGAGSRLTVL.

This clone is a singleton in its sample. The rearrangement uses TRBV6-2 or TRBV6-3 and TRBJ2-5; 9 positions match TRBD2. V was clipped by 2 bases and J by 1 base; unmatched bases: 5. The CDR3 loop spans 16 amino acids. Germline V CDR1 and CDR2: MNHEY, SVGEGT. CDR3 bases: TGTGCCAGCAGTTACGTCGGACTAGCGACCCAAGAGACCCAGTACTTC. Protein: CASSYVGLATQETQYF.

This chain uses TRBV13 with TRBJ1-2; 8 bases are shared with TRBD1. This CDR3 region has 15 residues. Per germline, CDR1 PRHDT and CDR2 FYEKMQ (reference sequence). The trim removed 5 bases at V and 3 bases at J, leaving 8 bases unmatched. CDR3 protein: CASSGRDRFDYGYTF. The DNA for the CDR3 is TGTGCCAGCAGCGGCCGGGACAGGTTTGACTATGGCTACACCTTC.

In the case of this clone: The junction differs from germline at one of its ends, possibly a read error. The chain has TRBV6-2 or TRBV6-3 and TRBJ2-1; 7 bases line up with TRBD1. Germline values: CDR1 MNHEY, CDR2 SVGEGT. The CDR3 consists of 13 residues. The CDR3 is CASSYNRQGERFF. The CDR3 DNA sequence: TGTGCCAGCAGTTACAACCGACAGGGTGAGCGGTTCTTC.

The chain recombines TRBV6-5 with TRBJ2-7; possible D gene TRBD1, 6 bases. Trimming stripped 6 bases from V and 2 bases from J, with 14 bases between. Per germline, CDR1 MNHEY and CDR2 SVGAGI. CDR3 length: 14 amino acids. The DNA of the CDR3 is TGTGCCAGCAGAGCACACAGGGCAACCTACGAGCAGTACTTC. Translated, it gives CASRAHRATYEQYF.

The chain couples TRBV18 to TRBJ1-2, with 7 bases that match TRBD1. The CDR3 runs to 15 residues. Germline loops: CDR1 KGHSH, CDR2 LQKENI. V shed 3 bases, J shed 0 bases, and the junction held 4 bases outside the gene matches. Written as DNA, the CDR3 is TGTGCCAGCTCACCGAGACAGGGAGCTAACTATGGCTACACCTTC. Residues: CASSPRQGANYGYTF.

Here the CDR3 reads CATTPLGTGGPNGYTF. For the CDR3, the DNA is TGCGCCACCACACCACTGGGGACAGGGGGCCCTAATGGCTACACCTTC. The chain carries TRBV23-1 and TRBJ1-2, with 12 bases aligning to TRBD1. TRBV23-1 counts as an open reading frame of uncertain function. The CDR3 runs 16 residues. V shed 10 bases, J shed 6 bases, and the junction held 15 bases outside the gene matches.

This sequence joins TRBV5-3 and TRBJ2-1; 14 bases line up with TRBD2. TRBV5-3 falls under the ORF class, with uncertain function. The CDR3 consists of 15 residues. V trimming: 5 bases; J trimming: 7 bases; junction bases outside the gene matches: 5. CDR3 residues: CARRAGTSGSNEQFF. In DNA form, the CDR3 reads TGTGCCAGAAGGGCCGGGACTAGCGGGAGTAATGAGCAGTTCTTC.

J is TRBJ1-5 and V is TRBV2, with D possibly being TRBD1 (5 bases). The CDR3 is made up of 12 amino acids. V lost 6 bases to trimming and J lost 3 bases, with 6 bases between them. CDR1 and CDR2 (germline): SNHLY, FYNNEI. The CDR3 region has the DNA TGTGCCAGCAGGGACAACAATCAGCCCCAGCATTTT. Translated, it gives CASRDNNQPQHF.

The chain has TRBV2 and TRBJ2-7; 11 nucleotides match TRBD1. Trimming cost V 7 bases and J 6 bases; bases outside gene matches: 8. The CDR3 sequence is 14 residues long. Germline V gene lookup returns CDR1 SNHLY and CDR2 FYNNEI. CDR3 DNA sequence: TGTGCCAGCACCGGGACAGGGGGACGGCCCGAGCAGTACTTC. It translates to CASTGTGGRPEQYF.

This chain links TRBV3-1 (or the pseudogene TRBV3-2) with TRBJ1-4, with TRBD1 identical over 8 bases. V lost 0 bases, J lost 6 bases, and 6 bases stayed unmatched. Germline V gene data show CDR1 as LGHDT and CDR2 as YNNKEL (reference sequence). The CDR3 extends over 16 amino acids. DNA of the CDR3: TGTGCCAGCAGCCAAGATCAAGGACAGGGATATGAAAAACTGTTTTTT. This translates into CASSQDQGQGYEKLFF.

V gene TRBV23-1 combines with J gene TRBJ1-1; D might be TRBD1 (5 bases). TRBV23-1 is given ORF status, its function remaining uncertain. This CDR3 region has 14 residues. The V end lost 2 bases, the J end lost 1 base, and 8 bases lay between the germline ends. In DNA form, the CDR3 reads TGCGCCAGCAGTCAAGAAGGGGAGAACACTGAAGCTTTCTTT. Its translation is CASSQEGENTEAFF.

This chain uses TRBV18 with TRBJ2-3; TRBD2 agrees at 10 bases. CDR1 and CDR2 (germline): KGHSH, LQKENI. Trimming took 2 bases from V and 3 from J; bases not matched to a gene: 5. The CDR3 length is 16 residues. CDR3 protein: CASSPVAGGGTDTQYF. In DNA, the CDR3 is TGTGCCAGCTCACCAGTAGCGGGAGGAGGAACAGATACGCAGTATTTT.

On this clone: Other DNA sequences of this sample code for an identical CDR3. The V call is TRBV12-3 or TRBV12-4, the J call TRBJ1-5; possibly TRBD1 for D (6 bases). The germline V and J ends were trimmed by 6 bases and 4 bases, with 10 bases remaining between them. The CDR3 sequence is 13 residues long. This chain's CDR3 is CASRPTGNQPQHF. In nucleotides, the CDR3 is TGTGCCAGCAGACCGACAGGAAATCAGCCCCAGCATTTT.

This chain uses TRBV5-6 with TRBJ2-3; TRBD2 matches 8 bases. Germline V gives CDR1 SGHDT, CDR2 YYEEEE. Losses at the gene ends were 2 bases for V and 2 bases for J; bases not matched to a gene: 4. The CDR3 has 15 residues. The CDR3 is CASSLIAGLTDTQYF. Here the CDR3 DNA reads TGTGCCAGCAGCTTAATAGCGGGACTCACAGATACGCAGTATTTT.